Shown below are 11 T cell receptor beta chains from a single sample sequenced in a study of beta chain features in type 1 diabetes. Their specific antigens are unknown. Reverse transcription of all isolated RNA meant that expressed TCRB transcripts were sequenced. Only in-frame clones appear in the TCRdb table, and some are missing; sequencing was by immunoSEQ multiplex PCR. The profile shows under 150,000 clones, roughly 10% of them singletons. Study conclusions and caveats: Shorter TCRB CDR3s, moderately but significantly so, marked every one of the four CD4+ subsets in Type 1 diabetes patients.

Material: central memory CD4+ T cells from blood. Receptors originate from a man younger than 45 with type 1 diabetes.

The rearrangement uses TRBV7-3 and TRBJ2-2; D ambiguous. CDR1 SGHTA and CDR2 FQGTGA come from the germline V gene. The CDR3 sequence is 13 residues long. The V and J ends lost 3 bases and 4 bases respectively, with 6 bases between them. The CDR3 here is CASSFYSTGELFF. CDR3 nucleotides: TGTGCCAGCAGCTTTTATTCCACCGGGGAGCTGTTTTTT.

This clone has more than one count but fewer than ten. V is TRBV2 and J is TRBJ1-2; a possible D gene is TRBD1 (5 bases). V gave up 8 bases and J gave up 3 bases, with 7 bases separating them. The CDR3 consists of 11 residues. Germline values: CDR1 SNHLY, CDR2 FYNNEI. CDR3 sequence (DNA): TGTGCCAGCGCGGGGGACTATGGCTACACCTTC. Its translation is CASAGDYGYTF.

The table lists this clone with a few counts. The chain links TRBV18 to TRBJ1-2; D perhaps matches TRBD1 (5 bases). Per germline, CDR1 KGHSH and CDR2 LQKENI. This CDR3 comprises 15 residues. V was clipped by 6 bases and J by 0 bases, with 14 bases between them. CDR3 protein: CASSLGSGANYGYTF. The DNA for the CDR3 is TGTGCCAGCTCCCTTGGGTCGGGGGCTAACTATGGCTACACCTTC.

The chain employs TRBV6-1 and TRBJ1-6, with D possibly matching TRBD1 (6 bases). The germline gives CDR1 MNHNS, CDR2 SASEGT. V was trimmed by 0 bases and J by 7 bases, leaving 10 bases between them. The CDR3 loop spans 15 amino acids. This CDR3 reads CASSEARGPNSPLHF. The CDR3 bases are TGTGCCAGCAGTGAAGCGCGGGGGCCGAATTCACCCCTCCACTTT.

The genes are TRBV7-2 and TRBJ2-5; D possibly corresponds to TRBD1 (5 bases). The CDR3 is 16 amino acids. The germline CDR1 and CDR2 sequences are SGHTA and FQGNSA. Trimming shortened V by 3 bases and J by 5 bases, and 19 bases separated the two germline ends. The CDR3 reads CASSFQAAGSGETQYF. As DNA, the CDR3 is TGTGCCAGCAGCTTTCAGGCGGCAGGGTCGGGTGAGACCCAGTACTTC.

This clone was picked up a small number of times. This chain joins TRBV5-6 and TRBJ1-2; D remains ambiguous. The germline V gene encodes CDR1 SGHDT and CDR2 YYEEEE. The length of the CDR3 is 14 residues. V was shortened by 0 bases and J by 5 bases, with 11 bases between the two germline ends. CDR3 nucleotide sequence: TGTGCCAGCAGCTTGGAGGAGAATAGGTATGGCTACACCTTC. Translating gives CASSLEENRYGYTF.

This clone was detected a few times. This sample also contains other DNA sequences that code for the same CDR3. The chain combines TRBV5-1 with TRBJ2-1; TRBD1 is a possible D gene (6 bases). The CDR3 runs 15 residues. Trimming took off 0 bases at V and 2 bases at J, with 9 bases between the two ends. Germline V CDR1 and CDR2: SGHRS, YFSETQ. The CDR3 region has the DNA TGCGCCAGCAGCTTGGCCCCAGGGGCCTACAATGAGCAGTTCTTC. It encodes CASSLAPGAYNEQFF.

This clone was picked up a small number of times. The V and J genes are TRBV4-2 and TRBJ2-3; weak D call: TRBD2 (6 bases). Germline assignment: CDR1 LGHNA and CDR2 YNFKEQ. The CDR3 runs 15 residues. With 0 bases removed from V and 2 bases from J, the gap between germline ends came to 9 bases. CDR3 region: CASSQERRVTDTQYF. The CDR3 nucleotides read TGTGCCAGCAGCCAAGAGAGGAGGGTCACAGATACGCAGTATTTT.

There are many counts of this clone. The CDR3 DNA reads TGTGCCAGTAGCCTAACAGGGGGCAGATACAATGAGCAGTTCTTC. It specifies CASSLTGGRYNEQFF. This chain joins TRBV19 and TRBJ2-1; 9 nucleotides match TRBD1. The V and J ends lost 6 bases and 4 bases, in that order; junction bases with no gene match: 7. CDR3 size: 15 residues. Germline V gives CDR1 LNHDA, CDR2 SQIVND (reference sequence).

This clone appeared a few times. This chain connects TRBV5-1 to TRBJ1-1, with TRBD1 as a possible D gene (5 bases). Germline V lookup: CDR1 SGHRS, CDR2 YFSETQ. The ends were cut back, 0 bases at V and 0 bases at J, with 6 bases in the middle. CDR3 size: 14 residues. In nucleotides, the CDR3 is TGCGCCAGCAGCTTGGGGGACTTGAACACTGAAGCTTTCTTT. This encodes CASSLGDLNTEAFF.

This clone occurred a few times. CDR3: CASSLSWQTSTDTQYF. The CDR3 coding sequence is TGTGCCAGCAGCTTAAGTTGGCAGACTAGCACAGATACGCAGTATTTT. The chain is built from TRBV7-9 and TRBJ2-3, with unresolved D. V gave up 2 bases and J gave up 0 bases, with 12 bases separating them. The CDR3 runs 16 residues. CDR1 SEHNR and CDR2 FQNEAQ come from the germline V gene (reference sequence). Together with reference TRBV7-9 and TRBJ2-3, the CDR3 gives the full variable domain: DTGVSQNPRHKITKRGQNVTFRCDPISEHNRLYWYRQTLGQGPEFLTYFQNEAQLEKSRLLSDRFSAERPKGSFSTLEIQRTEQGDSAMYLCASSLSWQTSTDTQYFGPGTRLTVL.